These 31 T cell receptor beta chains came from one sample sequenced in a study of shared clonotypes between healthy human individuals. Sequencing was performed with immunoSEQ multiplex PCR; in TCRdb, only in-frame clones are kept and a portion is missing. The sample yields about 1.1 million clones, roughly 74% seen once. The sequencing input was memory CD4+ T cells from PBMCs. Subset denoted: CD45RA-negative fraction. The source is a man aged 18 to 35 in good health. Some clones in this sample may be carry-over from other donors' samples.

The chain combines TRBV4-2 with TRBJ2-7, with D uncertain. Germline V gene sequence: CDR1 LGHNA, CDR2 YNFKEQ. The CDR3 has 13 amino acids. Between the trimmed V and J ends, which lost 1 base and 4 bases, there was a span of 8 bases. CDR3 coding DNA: TGTGCCAGCAGCCAAGTGAAAGGGTACGAGCAGTACTTC. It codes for CASSQVKGYEQYF.

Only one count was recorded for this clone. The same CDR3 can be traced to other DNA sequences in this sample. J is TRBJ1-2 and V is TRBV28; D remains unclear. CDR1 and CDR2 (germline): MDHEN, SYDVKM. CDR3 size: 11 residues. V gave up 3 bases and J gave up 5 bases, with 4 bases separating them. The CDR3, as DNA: TGTGCCAGCAGTTTTGGGTATGGCTACACCTTC. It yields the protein CASSFGYGYTF.

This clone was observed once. The CDR3: CASSLGGTSADTQYF. The CDR3 DNA sequence: TGTGCCAGCAGCTTGGGCGGGACCTCAGCAGATACGCAGTATTTT. The genes are TRBV5-4 and TRBJ2-3; TRBD2 is a possible D gene (6 bases). The V gene lost 0 bases and the J gene lost 4 bases, with 12 bases spanning the gap. CDR1 is SGHNT and CDR2 is YYREEE in the germline V gene (reference sequence). The CDR3 sequence is 15 residues long.

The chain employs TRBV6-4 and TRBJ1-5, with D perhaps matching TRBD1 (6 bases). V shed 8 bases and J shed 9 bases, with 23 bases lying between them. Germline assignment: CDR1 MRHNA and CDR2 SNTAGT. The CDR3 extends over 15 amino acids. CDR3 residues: CASSSSPRGGGPQHF. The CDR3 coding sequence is TGTGCCAGCTCATCCTCGCCCAGGGGAGGGGGGCCCCAGCATTTT.

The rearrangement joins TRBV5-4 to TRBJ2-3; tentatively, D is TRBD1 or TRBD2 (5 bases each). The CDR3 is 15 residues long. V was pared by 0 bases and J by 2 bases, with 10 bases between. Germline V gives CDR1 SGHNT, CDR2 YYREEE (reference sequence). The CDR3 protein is CASSLARGLTDTQYF. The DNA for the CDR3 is TGTGCCAGCAGCTTGGCCCGGGGCCTCACAGATACGCAGTATTTT.

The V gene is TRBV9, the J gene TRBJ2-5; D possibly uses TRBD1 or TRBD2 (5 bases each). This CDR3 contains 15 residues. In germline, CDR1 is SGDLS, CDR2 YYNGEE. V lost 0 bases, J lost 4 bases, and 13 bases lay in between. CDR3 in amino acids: CASSVAPRGAETQYF. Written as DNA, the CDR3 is TGTGCCAGCAGCGTAGCTCCGAGGGGTGCAGAGACCCAGTACTTC.

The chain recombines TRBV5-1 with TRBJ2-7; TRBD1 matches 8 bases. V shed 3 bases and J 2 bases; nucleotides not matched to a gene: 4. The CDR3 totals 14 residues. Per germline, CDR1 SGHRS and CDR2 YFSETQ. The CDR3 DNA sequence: TGCGCCAGCAGCTCGAACAGGGGGGCCTACGAGCAGTACTTC. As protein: CASSSNRGAYEQYF. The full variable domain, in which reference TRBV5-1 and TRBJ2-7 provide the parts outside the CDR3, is KAGVTQTPRYLIKTRGQQVTLSCSPISGHRSVSWYQQTPGQGLQFLFEYFSETQRNKGNFPGRFSGRQFSNSRSEMNVSTLELGDSALYLCASSSNRGAYEQYFGPGTRLTVT.

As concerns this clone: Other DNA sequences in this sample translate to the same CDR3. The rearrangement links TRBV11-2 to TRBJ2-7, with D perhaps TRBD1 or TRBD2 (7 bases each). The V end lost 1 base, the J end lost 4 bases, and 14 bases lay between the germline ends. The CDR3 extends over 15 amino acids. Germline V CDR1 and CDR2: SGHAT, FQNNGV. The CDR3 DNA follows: TGTGCCAGCAGCTTAGGGGCAGGGGGAGGGTACGAGCAGTACTTC. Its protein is CASSLGAGGGYEQYF.

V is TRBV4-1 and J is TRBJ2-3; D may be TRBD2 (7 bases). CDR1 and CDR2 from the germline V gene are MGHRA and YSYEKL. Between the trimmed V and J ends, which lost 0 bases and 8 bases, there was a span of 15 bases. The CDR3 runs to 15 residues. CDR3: CASSQDRVGGGTQYF. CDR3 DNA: TGCGCCAGCAGCCAAGATAGGGTGGGAGGGGGTACGCAGTATTTT.

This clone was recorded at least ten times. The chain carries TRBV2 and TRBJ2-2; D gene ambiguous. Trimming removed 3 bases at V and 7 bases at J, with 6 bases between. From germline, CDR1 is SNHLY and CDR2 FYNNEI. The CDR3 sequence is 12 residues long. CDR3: CASSESSGELFF. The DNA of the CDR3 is TGTGCCAGCAGTGAGAGTAGCGGGGAGCTGTTTTTT.

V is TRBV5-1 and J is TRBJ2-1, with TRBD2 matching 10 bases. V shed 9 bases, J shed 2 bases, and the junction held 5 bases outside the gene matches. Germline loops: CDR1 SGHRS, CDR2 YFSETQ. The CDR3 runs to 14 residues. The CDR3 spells CATRTSGTYNEQFF. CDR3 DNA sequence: TGCGCCACTAGAACTAGCGGGACCTACAATGAGCAGTTCTTC.

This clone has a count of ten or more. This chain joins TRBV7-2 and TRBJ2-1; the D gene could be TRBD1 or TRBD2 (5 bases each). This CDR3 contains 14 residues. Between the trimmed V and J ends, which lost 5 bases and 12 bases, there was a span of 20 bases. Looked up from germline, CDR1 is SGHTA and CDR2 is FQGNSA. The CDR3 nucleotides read TGTGCCAGCAGCCCTTCGGGGCACGATGGGTGGCAGTTCTTC. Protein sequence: CASSPSGHDGWQFF.

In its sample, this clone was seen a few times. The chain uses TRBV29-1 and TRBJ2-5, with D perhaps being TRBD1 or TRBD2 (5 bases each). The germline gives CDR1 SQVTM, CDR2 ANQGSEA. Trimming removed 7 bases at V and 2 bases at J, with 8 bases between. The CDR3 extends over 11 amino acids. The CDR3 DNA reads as TGCAGCGGGGGACCTCAAGAGACCCAGTACTTC. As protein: CSGGPQETQYF.

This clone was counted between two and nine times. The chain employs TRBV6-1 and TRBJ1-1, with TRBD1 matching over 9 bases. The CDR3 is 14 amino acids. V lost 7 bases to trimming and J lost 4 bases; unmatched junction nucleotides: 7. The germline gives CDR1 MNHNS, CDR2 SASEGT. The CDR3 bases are TGTGCCAGCAAATACAGGGGGCTAGGCACTGAAGCTTTCTTT. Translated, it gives CASKYRGLGTEAFF.

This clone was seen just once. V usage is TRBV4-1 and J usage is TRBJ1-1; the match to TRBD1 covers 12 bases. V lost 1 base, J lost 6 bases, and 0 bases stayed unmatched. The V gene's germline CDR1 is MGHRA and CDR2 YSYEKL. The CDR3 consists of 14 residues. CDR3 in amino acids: CASSQGDRGPEAFF. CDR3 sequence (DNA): TGCGCCAGCAGCCAAGGGGACAGGGGGCCTGAAGCTTTCTTT.

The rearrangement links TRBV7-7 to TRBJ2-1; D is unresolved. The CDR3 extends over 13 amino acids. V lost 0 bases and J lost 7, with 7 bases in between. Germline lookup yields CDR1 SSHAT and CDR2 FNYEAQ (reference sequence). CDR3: CASSLAYNNEQFF. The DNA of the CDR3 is TGTGCCAGCAGCTTAGCTTACAATAATGAGCAGTTCTTC.

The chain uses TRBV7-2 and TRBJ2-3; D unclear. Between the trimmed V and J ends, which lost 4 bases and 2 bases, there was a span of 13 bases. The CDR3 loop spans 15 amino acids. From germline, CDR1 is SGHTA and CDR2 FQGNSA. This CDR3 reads CASSSQKGYTDTQYF. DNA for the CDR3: TGTGCCAGCAGCTCACAGAAAGGATACACAGATACGCAGTATTTT. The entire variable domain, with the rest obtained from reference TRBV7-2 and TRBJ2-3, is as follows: GAGVSQSPSNKVTEKGKDVELRCDPISGHTALYWYRQSLGQGLEFLIYFQGNSAPDKSGLPSDRFSAERTGGSVSTLTIQRTQQEDSAVYLCASSSQKGYTDTQYFGPGTRLTVL.

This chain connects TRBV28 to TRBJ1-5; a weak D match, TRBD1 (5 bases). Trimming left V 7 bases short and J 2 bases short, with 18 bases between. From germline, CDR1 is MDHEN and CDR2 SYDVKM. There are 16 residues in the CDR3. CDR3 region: CASNPSSGSGNQPQHF. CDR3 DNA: TGTGCCAGCAACCCATCGTCAGGGTCTGGCAATCAGCCCCAGCATTTT.

In DNA, the CDR3 is TGTGCCTGTTCCGGGACACCGGTTAACTATGGCTACACCTTC. Protein sequence: CACSGTPVNYGYTF. The V call is TRBV30, the J call TRBJ1-2, with D perhaps TRBD1 (6 bases). The CDR3 sequence is 14 residues long. Per the germline V gene, CDR1 is GTSNPN and CDR2 is SVGIG (reference sequence). V dropped 6 bases and J dropped 1 base, with 15 bases sitting between them. Together with reference TRBV30 and TRBJ1-2, the CDR3 gives the full variable domain: SQTIHQWPATLVQPVGSPLSLECTVEGTSNPNLYWYRQAAGRGLQLLFYSVGIGQISSEVPQNLSASRPQDRQFILSSKKLLLSDSGFYLCACSGTPVNYGYTFGSGTRLTVV.

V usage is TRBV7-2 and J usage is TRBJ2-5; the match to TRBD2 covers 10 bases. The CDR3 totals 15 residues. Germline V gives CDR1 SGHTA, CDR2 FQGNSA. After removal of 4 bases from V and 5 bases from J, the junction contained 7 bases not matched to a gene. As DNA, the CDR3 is TGTGCCAGCAGCTCTAGCGGGGGCCGTACGGAGACCCAGTACTTC. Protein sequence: CASSSSGGRTETQYF.

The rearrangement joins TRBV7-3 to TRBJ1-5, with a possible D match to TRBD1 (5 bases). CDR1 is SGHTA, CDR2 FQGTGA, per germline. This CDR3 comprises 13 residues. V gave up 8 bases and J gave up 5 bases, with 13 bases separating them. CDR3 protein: CASSRGLDQPQHF. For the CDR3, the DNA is TGTGCCAGCTCTAGGGGCTTGGATCAGCCCCAGCATTTT.

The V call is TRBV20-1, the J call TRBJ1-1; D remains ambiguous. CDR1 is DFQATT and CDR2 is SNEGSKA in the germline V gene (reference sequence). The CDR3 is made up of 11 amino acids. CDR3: CSTGTNYEAFF. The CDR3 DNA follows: TGCAGCACCGGAACCAACTATGAAGCTTTCTTT.

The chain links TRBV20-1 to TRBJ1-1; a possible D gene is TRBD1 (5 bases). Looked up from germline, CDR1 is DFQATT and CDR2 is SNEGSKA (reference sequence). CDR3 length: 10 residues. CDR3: CRGGNTEAFF. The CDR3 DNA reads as TGCAGGGGGGGGAACACTGAAGCTTTCTTT.

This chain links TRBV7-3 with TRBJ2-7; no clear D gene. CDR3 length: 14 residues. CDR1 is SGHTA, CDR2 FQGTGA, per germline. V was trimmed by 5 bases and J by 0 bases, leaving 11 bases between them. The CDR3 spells CASSQTINSYEQYF. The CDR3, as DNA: TGTGCCAGCAGCCAAACTATAAACTCCTACGAGCAGTACTTC.

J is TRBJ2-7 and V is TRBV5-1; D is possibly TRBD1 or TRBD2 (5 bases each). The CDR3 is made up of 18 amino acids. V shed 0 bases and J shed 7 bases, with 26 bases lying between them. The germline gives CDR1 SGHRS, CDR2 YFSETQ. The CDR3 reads CASSLASYEGDGMGEQYF. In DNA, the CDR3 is TGCGCCAGCAGCTTGGCCTCATACGAAGGGGACGGTATGGGAGAGCAGTACTTC.

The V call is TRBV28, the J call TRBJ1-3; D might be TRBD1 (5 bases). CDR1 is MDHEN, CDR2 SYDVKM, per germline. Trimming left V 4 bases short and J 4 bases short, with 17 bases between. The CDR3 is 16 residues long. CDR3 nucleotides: TGTGCCAGCAGTTCGAGGACACCGCCGGTGGGAAACACCATATATTTT. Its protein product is CASSSRTPPVGNTIYF.

The CDR3 sequence is CASSLVGRSSYNSPLHF. The CDR3 bases are TGTGCCAGCAGCTTAGTAGGGCGGAGCTCCTATAATTCACCCCTCCACTTT. V gene TRBV7-2 combines with J gene TRBJ1-6, with D unresolved. Germline CDR1 is SGHTA and CDR2 is FQGNSA. The CDR3 is 17 residues long. The germline V and J ends were trimmed by 1 base and 0 bases, with 10 bases remaining between them.

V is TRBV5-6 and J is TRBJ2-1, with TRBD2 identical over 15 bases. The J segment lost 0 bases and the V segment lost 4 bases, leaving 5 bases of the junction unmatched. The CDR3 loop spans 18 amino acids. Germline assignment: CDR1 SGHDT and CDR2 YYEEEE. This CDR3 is CASSAGLAGGSSYNEQFF. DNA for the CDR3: TGTGCCAGCAGCGCGGGACTAGCGGGGGGAAGCTCCTACAATGAGCAGTTCTTC.

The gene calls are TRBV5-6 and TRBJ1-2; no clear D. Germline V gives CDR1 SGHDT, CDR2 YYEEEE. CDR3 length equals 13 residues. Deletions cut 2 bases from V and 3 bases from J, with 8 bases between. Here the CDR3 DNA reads TGTGCCAGCAGCTTTAGGGCGGACTATGGCTACACCTTC. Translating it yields CASSFRADYGYTF.

The DNA of the CDR3 is TGCGCCAGCAGCTTGGGACGGGGTCGGGACCAGAGTGGAGAGACCCAGTACTTC. Translating gives CASSLGRGRDQSGETQYF. This sequence joins TRBV5-1 and TRBJ2-5; possibly TRBD1 or TRBD2 for D (5 bases each). This CDR3 is 18 amino acids long. V lost 0 bases to trimming and J lost 4 bases, with 22 bases between them. Germline CDR1 SGHRS, CDR2 YFSETQ.

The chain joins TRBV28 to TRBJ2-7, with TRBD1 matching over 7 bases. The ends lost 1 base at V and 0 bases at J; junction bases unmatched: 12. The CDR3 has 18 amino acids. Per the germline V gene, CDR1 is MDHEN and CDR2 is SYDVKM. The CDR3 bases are TGTGCCAGCAGTTTATCGACAGGGTACTCGGCGAGCTCCTACGAGCAGTACTTC. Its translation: CASSLSTGYSASSYEQYF.